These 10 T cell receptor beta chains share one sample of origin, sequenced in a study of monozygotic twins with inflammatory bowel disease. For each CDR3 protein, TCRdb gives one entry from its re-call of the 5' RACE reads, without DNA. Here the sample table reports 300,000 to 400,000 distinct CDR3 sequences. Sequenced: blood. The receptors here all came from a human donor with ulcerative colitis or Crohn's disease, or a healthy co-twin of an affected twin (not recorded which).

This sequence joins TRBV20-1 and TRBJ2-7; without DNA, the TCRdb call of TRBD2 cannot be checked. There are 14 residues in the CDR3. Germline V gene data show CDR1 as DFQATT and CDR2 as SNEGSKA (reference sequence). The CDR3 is CSAQGLAFSYEQYF.

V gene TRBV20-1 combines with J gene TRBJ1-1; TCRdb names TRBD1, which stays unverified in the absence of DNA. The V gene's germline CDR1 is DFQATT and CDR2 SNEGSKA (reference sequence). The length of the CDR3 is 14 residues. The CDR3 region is CSARAGRANTEAFF.

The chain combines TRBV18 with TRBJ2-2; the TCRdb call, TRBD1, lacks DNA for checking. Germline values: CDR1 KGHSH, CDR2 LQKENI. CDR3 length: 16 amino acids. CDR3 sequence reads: CASSNGQGRDTGELFF.

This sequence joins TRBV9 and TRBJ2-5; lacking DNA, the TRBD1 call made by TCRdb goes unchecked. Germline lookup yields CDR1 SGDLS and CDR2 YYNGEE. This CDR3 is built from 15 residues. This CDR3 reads CASSVVGTGEETQYF.

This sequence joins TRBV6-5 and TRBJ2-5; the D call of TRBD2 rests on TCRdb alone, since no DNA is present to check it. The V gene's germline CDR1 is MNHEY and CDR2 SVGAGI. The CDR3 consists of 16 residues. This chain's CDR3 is CASSYKGYRGLETQYF.

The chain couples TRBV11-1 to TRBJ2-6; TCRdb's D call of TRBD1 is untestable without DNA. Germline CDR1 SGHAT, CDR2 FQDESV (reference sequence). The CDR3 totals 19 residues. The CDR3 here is CASSPQVGRNRSGANVLTF.

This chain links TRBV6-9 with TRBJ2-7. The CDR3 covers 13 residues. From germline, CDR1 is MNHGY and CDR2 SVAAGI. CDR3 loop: CASRGRSSYEQYF.

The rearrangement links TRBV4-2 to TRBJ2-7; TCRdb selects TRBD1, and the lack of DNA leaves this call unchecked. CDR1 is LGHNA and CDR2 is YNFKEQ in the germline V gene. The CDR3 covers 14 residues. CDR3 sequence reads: CASSQSSAGDEQYF.

CDR3 amino acids: CASSRGRVIGQPARETQYF. J is TRBJ2-5 and V is TRBV11-2; no DNA is available, so the TRBD1 call from TCRdb remains unchecked. CDR1 is SGHAT and CDR2 is FQNNGV in the germline V gene. CDR3 length equals 19 residues.

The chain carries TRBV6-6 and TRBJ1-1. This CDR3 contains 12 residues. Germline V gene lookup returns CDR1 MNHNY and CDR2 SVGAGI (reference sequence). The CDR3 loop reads CASRVSDYEAFF.